These T cell receptor beta chains were read from a single sample in a study of cytomegalovirus exposure and HLA in healthy donors. Generated by immunoSEQ multiplex PCR, the TCRdb table keeps only in-frame clones and is missing some. The sample has approximately 140,000 clones, roughly three quarters seen once. The specimen was PBMCs. The receptors were gathered from a woman between 45 and 65 years old in good health and CMV-seronegative. Both conserved end residues are trimmed from each CDR3. Fields, in order: J gene, V gene, CDR3 protein.

j_call: TRBJ1-1
v_call: TRBV9
cdr3_aa: ASSPRGGPLPLRAF

j_call: TRBJ1-2
v_call: TRBV2
cdr3_aa: ASSKDIDLPT

j_call: TRBJ1-2
v_call: TRBV10-3
cdr3_aa: AISDNRDHGYT

j_call: TRBJ2-2
v_call: TRBV5-4
cdr3_aa: ASSLSGTGELF

j_call: TRBJ1-2
v_call: TRBV5-1
cdr3_aa: ASPPVGSANYGYT

j_call: TRBJ1-1
v_call: TRBV21-1
cdr3_aa: ASSKAGALENTEAF

j_call: TRBJ1-6
v_call: TRBV5-4
cdr3_aa: ASSNNRRDSPLH

j_call: TRBJ2-3
v_call: TRBV12-5
cdr3_aa: ASGLGHAGNTDTQY

j_call: TRBJ1-1
v_call: TRBV5-1
cdr3_aa: ASSPIQGVETEAF

j_call: TRBJ1-5
v_call: TRBV10-3
cdr3_aa: AISAGLLSYSNQPQH

j_call: TRBJ2-6
v_call: TRBV19
cdr3_aa: ASSMEGWANVLT

j_call: TRBJ2-7
v_call: TRBV4-1
cdr3_aa: ASSQWGPSSYEQY

j_call: TRBJ2-6
v_call: TRBV6-1
cdr3_aa: ASSEARTVGANVLT

j_call: TRBJ1-6
v_call: TRBV6-1
cdr3_aa: AGSEQGGADNSPLH

j_call: TRBJ2-7
v_call: TRBV7-8
cdr3_aa: ASSSRAGEIYEQY

j_call: TRBJ2-5
v_call: TRBV5-4
cdr3_aa: ASSLASGGRETQY

j_call: TRBJ1-5
v_call: TRBV18
cdr3_aa: ASSPDRGNQPQH

j_call: TRBJ1-1
v_call: TRBV11-1
cdr3_aa: ASSLNEVNEAF

j_call: TRBJ2-2
v_call: TRBV11-3
cdr3_aa: ASSLGGEAGELF

j_call: TRBJ2-7
v_call: TRBV19
cdr3_aa: ASSSQGTYEQY

j_call: TRBJ1-2
v_call: TRBV18
cdr3_aa: ASSQNVANMGAHGYT

j_call: TRBJ2-1
v_call: TRBV30
cdr3_aa: AWSSSGGNEQF

j_call: TRBJ1-1
v_call: TRBV11-3
cdr3_aa: ASSIGTGGLAEAF

j_call: TRBJ2-3
v_call: TRBV7-2
cdr3_aa: ASSLVALVDTQY

j_call: TRBJ2-5
v_call: TRBV11-3
cdr3_aa: ASSLGTGRPETQY

j_call: TRBJ1-2
v_call: TRBV19
cdr3_aa: ASSIVRQGDWGYT

j_call: TRBJ2-2
v_call: TRBV4-2
cdr3_aa: ASSQGSLAGRTGELF